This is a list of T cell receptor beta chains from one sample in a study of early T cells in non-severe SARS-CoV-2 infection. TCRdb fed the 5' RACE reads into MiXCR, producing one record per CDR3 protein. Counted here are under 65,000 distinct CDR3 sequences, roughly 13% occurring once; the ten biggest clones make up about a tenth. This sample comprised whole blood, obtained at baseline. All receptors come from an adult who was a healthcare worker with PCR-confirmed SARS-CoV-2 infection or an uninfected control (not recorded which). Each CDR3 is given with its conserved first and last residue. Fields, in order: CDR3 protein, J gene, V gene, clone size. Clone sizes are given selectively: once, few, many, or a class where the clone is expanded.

CASSPSGLRSTDTQYF TRBJ2-3 TRBV7-9 -
CASSVSGGNTYGYTF TRBJ1-2 TRBV19 few
CASSARDRGNEQYF TRBJ2-7 TRBV7-8 many
CASSLQGNSPLHF TRBJ1-6 TRBV7-2 many
CASSLLSGAQDEQFF TRBJ2-1 TRBV11-2 -
CASNDRGGAYNSPLHF TRBJ1-6 TRBV6-5 -
CASSYSLRDRGVDEAFF TRBJ1-1 TRBV6-6 many
CASSLARGAAYEQYF TRBJ2-7 TRBV7-2 -
CATNMNTGELFF TRBJ2-2 TRBV24-1 few
CASSSRLSAFF TRBJ1-1 TRBV12-3/TRBV12-4 -
CASSSGQGAWEQYF TRBJ2-7 TRBV11-2 few
CASKITSGGAYEQYF TRBJ2-7 TRBV6-6 few